This T cell receptor (beta chain) stems from a study of blood T cell repertoires in COVID-19. Some clones are missing from TCRdb's copy, which holds only in-frame ones; the method was immunoSEQ multiplex PCR. Altogether about 250,000 clones are present, 70% to 90% being singletons, with the ten largest covering 2% to 2.5%. This CDR3 contains 14 residues. V lost 6 bases, J lost 9 bases, and 11 bases stayed unmatched. Germline values: CDR1 SGHTA, CDR2 FQGTGA. The rearrangement uses TRBV7-3 and TRBJ2-1; 7 nucleotides line up with TRBD2. Sequencing was performed on peripheral blood. The receptor was derived from a woman aged 35 to 49 who had recovered from COVID-19. CDR3 in DNA: TGTGCCAGCAGTCCGACTGAGCGGGGAATTGAGCAGTTCTTC. It is translated as CASSPTERGIEQFF.